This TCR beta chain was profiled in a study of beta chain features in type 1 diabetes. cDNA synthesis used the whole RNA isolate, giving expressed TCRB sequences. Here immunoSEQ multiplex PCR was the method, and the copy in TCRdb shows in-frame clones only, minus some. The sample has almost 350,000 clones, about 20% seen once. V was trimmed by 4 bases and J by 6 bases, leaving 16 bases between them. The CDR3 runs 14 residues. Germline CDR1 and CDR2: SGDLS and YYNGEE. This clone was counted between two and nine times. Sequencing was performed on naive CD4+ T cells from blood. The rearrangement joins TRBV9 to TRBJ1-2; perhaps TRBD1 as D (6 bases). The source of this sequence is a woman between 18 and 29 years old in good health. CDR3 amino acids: CASSYRVGWDGYTF. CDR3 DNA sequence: TGTGCCAGCAGCTACAGGGTGGGGTGGGATGGCTACACCTTC.